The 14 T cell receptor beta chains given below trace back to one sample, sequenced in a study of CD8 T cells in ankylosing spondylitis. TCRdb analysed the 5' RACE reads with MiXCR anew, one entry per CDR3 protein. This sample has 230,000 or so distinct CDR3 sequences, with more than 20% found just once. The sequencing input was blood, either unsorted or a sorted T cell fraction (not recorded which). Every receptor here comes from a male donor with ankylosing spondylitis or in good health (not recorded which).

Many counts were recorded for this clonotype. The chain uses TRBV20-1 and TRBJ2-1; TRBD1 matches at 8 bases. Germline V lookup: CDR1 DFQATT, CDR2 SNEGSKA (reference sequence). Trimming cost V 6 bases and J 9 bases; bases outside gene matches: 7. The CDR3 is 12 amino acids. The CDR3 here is CSAPQGASEQFF. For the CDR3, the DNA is TGCAGTGCCCCGCAGGGGGCGTCTGAGCAGTTCTTC.

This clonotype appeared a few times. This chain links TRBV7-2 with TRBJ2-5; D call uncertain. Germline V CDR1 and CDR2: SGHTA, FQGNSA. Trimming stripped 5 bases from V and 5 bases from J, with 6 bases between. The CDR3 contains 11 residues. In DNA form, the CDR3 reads TGTGCCAGCAGCGACGACGAGACCCAGTACTTC. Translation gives CASSDDETQYF.

The DNA of the CDR3 is TGTGCCAGCAGTTGGTCCCGCCGGGGCACAGATACGCAGTATTTT. It encodes CASSWSRRGTDTQYF. The chain uses TRBV12-3 or TRBV12-4 and TRBJ2-3; no clear D. V was shortened by 4 bases and J by 1 base, with 12 bases between the two germline ends. The CDR3 has 15 amino acids.

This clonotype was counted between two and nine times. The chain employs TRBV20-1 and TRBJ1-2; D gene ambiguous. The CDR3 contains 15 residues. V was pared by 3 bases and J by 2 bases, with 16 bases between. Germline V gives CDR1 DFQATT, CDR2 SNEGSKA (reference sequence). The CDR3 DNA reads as TGCAGTGCTAGCCCACCCGGCCCCCTAAACTATGGCTACACCTTC. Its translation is CSASPPGPLNYGYTF.

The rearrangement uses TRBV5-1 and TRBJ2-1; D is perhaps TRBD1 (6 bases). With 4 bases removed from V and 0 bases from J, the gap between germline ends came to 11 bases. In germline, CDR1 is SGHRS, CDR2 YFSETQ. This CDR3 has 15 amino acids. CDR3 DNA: TGCGCCAGCAGCCCGGGACATAACTCCTACAATGAGCAGTTCTTC. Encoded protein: CASSPGHNSYNEQFF.

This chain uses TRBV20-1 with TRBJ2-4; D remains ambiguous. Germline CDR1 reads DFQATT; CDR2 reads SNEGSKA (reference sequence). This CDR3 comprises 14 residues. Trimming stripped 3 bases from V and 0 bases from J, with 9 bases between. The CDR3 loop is CSASEELAKNIQYF. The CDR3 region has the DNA TGCAGTGCTAGTGAGGAACTAGCCAAAAACATTCAGTACTTC.

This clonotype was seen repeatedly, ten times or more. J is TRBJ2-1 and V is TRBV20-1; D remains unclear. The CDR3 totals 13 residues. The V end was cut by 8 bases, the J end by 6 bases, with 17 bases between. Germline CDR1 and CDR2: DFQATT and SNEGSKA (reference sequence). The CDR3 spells CSHLVQRPNEQFF. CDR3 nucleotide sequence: TGCAGTCACCTAGTTCAGCGTCCCAATGAGCAGTTCTTC.

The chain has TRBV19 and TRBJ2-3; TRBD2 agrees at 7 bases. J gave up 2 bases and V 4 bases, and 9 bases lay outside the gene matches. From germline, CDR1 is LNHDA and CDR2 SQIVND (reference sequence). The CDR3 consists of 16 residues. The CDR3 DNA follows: TGTGCCAGTAGTACACTCTACAGCGGGGACACAGATACGCAGTATTTT. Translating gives CASSTLYSGDTDTQYF.

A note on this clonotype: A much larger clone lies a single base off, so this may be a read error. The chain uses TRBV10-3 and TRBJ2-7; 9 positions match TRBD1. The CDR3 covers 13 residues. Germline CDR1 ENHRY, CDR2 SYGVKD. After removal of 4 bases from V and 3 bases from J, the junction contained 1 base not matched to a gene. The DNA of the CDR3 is TGTGCCATCAGTGGGGGACAGGGCTACGAGCAGTACTTC. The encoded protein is CAISGGQGYEQYF.

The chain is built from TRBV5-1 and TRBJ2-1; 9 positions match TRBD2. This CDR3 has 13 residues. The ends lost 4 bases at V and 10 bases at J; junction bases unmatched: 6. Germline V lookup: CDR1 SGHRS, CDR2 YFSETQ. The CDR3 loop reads CASSGTSLVEQFF. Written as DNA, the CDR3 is TGCGCCAGCAGCGGGACTAGCTTGGTCGAGCAGTTCTTC.

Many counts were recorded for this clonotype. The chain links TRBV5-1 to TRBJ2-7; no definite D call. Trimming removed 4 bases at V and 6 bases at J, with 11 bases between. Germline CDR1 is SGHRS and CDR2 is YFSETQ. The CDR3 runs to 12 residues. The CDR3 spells CASSIFGPEQYF. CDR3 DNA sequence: TGCGCCAGCAGCATATTCGGGCCCGAGCAGTACTTC.

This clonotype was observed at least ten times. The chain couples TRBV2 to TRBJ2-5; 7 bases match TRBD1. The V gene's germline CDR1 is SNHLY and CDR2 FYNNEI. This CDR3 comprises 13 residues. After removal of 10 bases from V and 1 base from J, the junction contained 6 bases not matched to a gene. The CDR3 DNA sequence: TGTGCCACCACCAGGGGGATCCAAGAGACCCAGTACTTC. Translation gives CATTRGIQETQYF.

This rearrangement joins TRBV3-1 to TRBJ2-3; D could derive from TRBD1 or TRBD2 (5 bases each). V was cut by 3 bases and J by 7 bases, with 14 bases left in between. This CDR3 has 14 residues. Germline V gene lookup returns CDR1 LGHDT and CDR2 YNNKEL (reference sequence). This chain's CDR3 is CASSQARDPNTQYF. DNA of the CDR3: TGTGCCAGCAGCCAGGCCCGGGACCCCAATACGCAGTATTTT.

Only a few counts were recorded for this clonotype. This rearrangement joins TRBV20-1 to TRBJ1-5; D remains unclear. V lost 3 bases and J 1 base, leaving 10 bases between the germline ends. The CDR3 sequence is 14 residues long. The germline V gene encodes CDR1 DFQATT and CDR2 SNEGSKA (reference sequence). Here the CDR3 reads CSASPPGSNQPQHF. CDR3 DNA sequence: TGCAGTGCTAGCCCTCCTGGGAGCAATCAGCCCCAGCATTTT.